This T cell receptor (beta chain) stems from a study of early T cells in non-severe SARS-CoV-2 infection. MiXCR, applied by TCRdb to the 5' RACE reads, yields one record per CDR3 protein. Of about 44,000 distinct CDR3 sequences listed, about 25% are singletons. By share, this clonotype ranks as medium-sized (0.01 to 0.1%). The V gene's germline CDR1 is SGHKS and CDR2 YYEKEE (reference sequence). This CDR3 region has 14 residues. With 4 bases removed from V and 0 bases from J, the gap between germline ends came to 11 bases. The specimen comprised whole blood, sampled at baseline. The rearrangement joins TRBV5-5 to TRBJ2-7; no reliable D call. The clonotype comes from an adult who was a healthcare worker with PCR-confirmed SARS-CoV-2 infection or an uninfected control (not recorded which). This CDR3 is CASSVSTGSYEQYF. CDR3 DNA: TGTGCCAGCAGCGTTTCGACGGGCTCCTACGAGCAGTACTTC.